This T cell receptor (beta chain) was identified in a study of cytomegalovirus exposure and HLA in healthy donors. The PCR employed 60 Vbeta primers together with 13 Jbeta primers. The method was immunoSEQ multiplex PCR; TCRdb's version includes in-frame clones alone and lacks a portion of them. The sample carries 55,000 to 70,000 clones, roughly 75% recorded once. The CDR3 extends over 15 amino acids. Germline V gene sequence: CDR1 MNHNY, CDR2 SVGAGI (reference sequence). Trimming took off 6 bases at V and 5 bases at J, with 17 bases between the two ends. On this clone: The antigen is not known.

Study-level findings and limits: Researchers had no immune exposure information except CMV serostatus available.

Donors counted as nominally healthy when sampled, yet unrecorded immune exposures were likely. Sequenced sample: PBMCs. The clonotype was recovered from a woman aged 30 to 39 in good health and CMV-seronegative. The V call is TRBV6-6, the J call TRBJ1-5; maybe TRBD1 (6 bases). DNA for the CDR3: TGTGCCAGCAGACCCGGACAGACAGGAGATCAGCCCCAGCATTTT. Translated, it gives CASRPGQTGDQPQHF.